Each of the 14 T cell receptor beta chains below was sequenced from the same sample in a study of PD-1 blockade in classical Hodgkin lymphoma. The repertoire was sequenced with immunoSEQ multiplex PCR; TCRdb's copy has only in-frame clones and lacks some. This table holds 70,000 to 80,000 clones, approximately 94% found once. Every patient experienced relapse after autologous stem cell transplantation, and brentuximab vedotin exposure varied. This material consisted of peripheral blood mononuclear cells (PBMCs), taken at baseline. These receptors were collected from a human donor with classical Hodgkin lymphoma.

The chain employs TRBV6-1 and TRBJ2-4; 7 nucleotides line up with TRBD2. Germline CDR1 MNHNS, CDR2 SASEGT. V was clipped by 9 bases and J by 8 bases; unmatched bases: 4. This CDR3 has 11 residues. CDR3 amino acids: CASRGDHIQYF. The CDR3 DNA reads TGTGCCAGTCGGGGGGACCACATTCAGTACTTC.

The CDR3 DNA follows: TGTGCCAGCAGCCGGGACAGAAACACCGGGGAGCTGTTTTTT. It is translated as CASSRDRNTGELFF. The V call is TRBV7-3, the J call TRBJ2-2, with 7 nucleotides matching TRBD1. CDR1 and CDR2 from the germline V gene are SGHTA and FQGTGA. The CDR3 extends over 14 amino acids. The ends lost 5 bases at V and 2 bases at J; junction bases unmatched: 2.

The chain couples TRBV6-1 to TRBJ1-1; TRBD1 aligns across 8 bases. The length of the CDR3 is 15 residues. Germline V lookup: CDR1 MNHNS, CDR2 SASEGT. J lost 3 bases, V lost 1 base, and 4 bases had no gene match. The CDR3 sequence is CASSEDRDRYTEAFF. CDR3 nucleotide sequence: TGTGCCAGCAGTGAAGATAGGGACAGGTACACTGAAGCTTTCTTT.

The chain links TRBV5-1 to TRBJ1-2, with no clear D. The CDR3 is 17 amino acids. Per the germline V gene, CDR1 is SGHRS and CDR2 is YFSETQ. V lost 2 bases to trimming and J lost 4 bases, with 21 bases between them. The CDR3 sequence is CASSLAGSAVKSYGYTF. The CDR3 DNA follows: TGCGCCAGCAGCTTAGCGGGAAGTGCGGTAAAGAGCTATGGCTACACCTTC. The whole variable domain, remainder taken from reference TRBV5-1 and TRBJ1-2, is KAGVTQTPRYLIKTRGQQVTLSCSPISGHRSVSWYQQTPGQGLQFLFEYFSETQRNKGNFPGRFSGRQFSNSRSEMNVSTLELGDSALYLCASSLAGSAVKSYGYTFGSGTRLTVV.

The CDR3 nucleotides are TGCGCCAGCAGCTTGGGGGACAGGGCCGGGTCAGATACGCAGTATTTT. Translation: CASSLGDRAGSDTQYF. The chain combines TRBV5-1 with TRBJ2-3; 9 bases are a match to TRBD1. The V segment lost 0 bases and the J segment 4 bases; nucleotides outside the gene matches: 6. This CDR3 spans 16 amino acids. Germline V gene data show CDR1 as SGHRS and CDR2 as YFSETQ.

The chain couples TRBV28 to TRBJ2-3; a possible D gene is TRBD2 (6 bases). The CDR3 length is 15 residues. The germline V and J ends were trimmed by 6 bases and 5 bases, with 18 bases remaining between them. CDR1 is MDHEN and CDR2 is SYDVKM in the germline V gene. The CDR3 DNA reads as TGTGCCAGCAGAAATCCGGGACTCTCGAAAGATACGCAGTATTTT. This gives the protein CASRNPGLSKDTQYF. The entire variable domain, with the rest obtained from reference TRBV28 and TRBJ2-3, is as follows: DVKVTQSSRYLVKRTGEKVFLECVQDMDHENMFWYRQDPGLGLRLIYFSYDVKMKEKGDIPEGYSVSREKKERFSLILESASTNQTSMYLCASRNPGLSKDTQYFGPGTRLTVL.

This sequence joins TRBV6-5 and TRBJ2-3; D is possibly TRBD2 (7 bases). Between the trimmed V and J ends, which lost 0 bases and 6 bases, there was a span of 16 bases. This CDR3 contains 16 residues. CDR1 is MNHEY, CDR2 SVGAGI, per germline. CDR3 region: CASSYSNGGPVDTQYF. The DNA of the CDR3 is TGTGCCAGCAGTTACTCGAACGGGGGGCCGGTGGATACGCAGTATTTT.

For the CDR3, the DNA is TGTGCCAGCAGTGTCCCCCTTCTCGGGCTCACAGATACGCAGTATTTT. Translating gives CASSVPLLGLTDTQYF. This chain joins TRBV2 and TRBJ2-3, with D unresolved. Trimming stripped 4 bases from V and 2 bases from J, with 16 bases between. The CDR3 sequence is 16 residues long. Per the germline V gene, CDR1 is SNHLY and CDR2 is FYNNEI.

The rearrangement links TRBV7-7 to TRBJ2-2; no definite D call. The ends were cut back, 0 bases at V and 3 bases at J, with 5 bases in the middle. The CDR3 has 14 residues. CDR1 is SSHAT, CDR2 FNYEAQ, per germline (reference sequence). The CDR3 protein is CASSLAQYTGELFF. The DNA for the CDR3 is TGTGCCAGCAGCTTAGCCCAGTACACCGGGGAGCTGTTTTTT. The variable domain in full, with the rest retrieved from reference TRBV7-7 and TRBJ2-2, is GAGVSQSPRYKVTKRGQDVTLRCDPISSHATLYWYQQALGQGPEFLTYFNYEAQPDKSGLPSDRFSAERPEGSISTLTIQRTEQRDSAMYRCASSLAQYTGELFFGEGSRLTVL.

The rearrangement uses TRBV28 and TRBJ2-7, with a weak D call TRBD2 (6 bases). The CDR3 consists of 15 residues. The V end lost 4 bases, the J end lost 6 bases, and 19 bases lay between the germline ends. Germline CDR1 reads MDHEN; CDR2 reads SYDVKM. The CDR3 nucleotides read TGTGCCAGCAGTTCTGGTCCAGCGGCGGGGCCCGAGCAGTACTTC. Translating gives CASSSGPAAGPEQYF. The full variable domain, with the rest looked up from reference TRBV28 and TRBJ2-7, is DVKVTQSSRYLVKRTGEKVFLECVQDMDHENMFWYRQDPGLGLRLIYFSYDVKMKEKGDIPEGYSVSREKKERFSLILESASTNQTSMYLCASSSGPAAGPEQYFGPGTRLTVT.

This chain joins TRBV9 and TRBJ1-5; TRBD1 agrees at 8 bases. CDR3 length: 14 amino acids. CDR1 SGDLS and CDR2 YYNGEE come from the germline V gene. Trimming at V came to 4 bases and at J to 6 bases, leaving 6 bases not matched to a gene. The CDR3 DNA sequence: TGTGCCAGCAGCATAGGGACAGGTATTCAGCCCCAGCATTTT. Translated: CASSIGTGIQPQHF.

This sequence joins TRBV5-1 and TRBJ2-3, with 7 bases fitting TRBD2. V shed 0 bases, J shed 3 bases, and the junction held 10 bases outside the gene matches. Germline V CDR1 and CDR2: SGHRS, YFSETQ. The CDR3 spans 17 residues. The CDR3 is CASSLGSSGKGTDTQYF. Written as DNA, the CDR3 is TGCGCCAGCAGCTTGGGATCCAGCGGGAAGGGGACAGATACGCAGTATTTT.

This chain links TRBV2 with TRBJ1-5; TRBD1 agrees at 8 bases. Trimming took 6 bases from V and 4 from J; bases not matched to a gene: 8. This CDR3 has 15 residues. In germline, CDR1 is SNHLY, CDR2 FYNNEI. The CDR3 bases are TGTGCCAGCAGGGGGACAGGAGCTCCAAATCAGCCCCAGCATTTT. Protein: CASRGTGAPNQPQHF.

The chain couples TRBV5-5 to TRBJ2-1; D is possibly TRBD2 (5 bases). The germline gives CDR1 SGHKS, CDR2 YYEKEE (reference sequence). The V end was cut by 4 bases, the J end by 0 bases, with 11 bases between. The CDR3 has 15 amino acids. CDR3 amino acids: CASSPDFSSYNEQFF. CDR3 coding DNA: TGTGCCAGCAGCCCGGACTTCTCCTCCTACAATGAGCAGTTCTTC.